These 8 T cell receptor beta chains came from one sample sequenced in a study of cytomegalovirus exposure and HLA in healthy donors. TCRdb's table, derived via immunoSEQ multiplex PCR, lists solely in-frame clones and lacks some. Of roughly 70,000 clones listed, roughly 94% were seen once; the top ten hold roughly 1.6%. Sequencing input: PBMCs. These receptors all come from a man aged 18 to 29 in good health and CMV-seropositive.

This sequence joins TRBV28 and TRBJ2-4; TRBD1 matches 10 bases. V gave up 6 bases and J gave up 0 bases; unmatched junction bases: 8. This CDR3 region has 17 residues. Germline assignment: CDR1 MDHEN and CDR2 SYDVKM. The CDR3 DNA reads TGTGCCAGCAGGGACAGGGGGTCCCCTTTAGCCAAAAACATTCAGTACTTC. Protein: CASRDRGSPLAKNIQYF.

The chain has TRBV19 and TRBJ1-1; D gene uncertain. V was trimmed by 7 bases and J by 0 bases, leaving 15 bases between them. Looked up from germline, CDR1 is LNHDA and CDR2 is SQIVND (reference sequence). This CDR3 contains 15 residues. The CDR3 nucleotides are TGTGCCAGTACTACTTCGAGGAGACTGAACACTGAAGCTTTCTTT. This codes for CASTTSRRLNTEAFF.

The rearrangement uses TRBV5-1 and TRBJ2-1; 8 nucleotides agree with TRBD2. The CDR3 is made up of 15 amino acids. Germline trimming cut 9 bases from V and 7 bases from J; bases unmatched to any gene: 15. Looked up from germline, CDR1 is SGHRS and CDR2 is YFSETQ. CDR3 protein: CATTSYSGIFNEQFF. The DNA of the CDR3 is TGCGCCACCACTAGCTATAGCGGGATTTTTAATGAGCAGTTCTTC. The whole variable domain, filled in from reference TRBV5-1 and TRBJ2-1, reads KAGVTQTPRYLIKTRGQQVTLSCSPISGHRSVSWYQQTPGQGLQFLFEYFSETQRNKGNFPGRFSGRQFSNSRSEMNVSTLELGDSALYLCATTSYSGIFNEQFFGPGTRLTVL.

Here the CDR3 reads CASSYSRISYEQYF. CDR3 coding DNA: TGTGCCAGCAGTTACTCGCGGATCTCCTACGAGCAGTACTTC. The chain carries TRBV6-6 and TRBJ2-7; no firm D call. Germline V gene sequence: CDR1 MNHNY, CDR2 SVGAGI (reference sequence). This CDR3 has 14 residues. V lost 0 bases and J 0 bases, leaving 6 bases between the germline ends.

The chain recombines TRBV6-1 with TRBJ2-7; TRBD1 aligns across 9 bases. The CDR3 contains 15 residues. Trimming took 6 bases from V and 1 from J; bases not matched to a gene: 7. CDR1 is MNHNS and CDR2 is SASEGT in the germline V gene. The CDR3 here is CASSQGQGRSYEQYF. Written as DNA, the CDR3 is TGTGCCAGCAGCCAAGGACAGGGGAGATCCTACGAGCAGTACTTC.

V is TRBV7-9 and J is TRBJ1-1, with a weak D call TRBD1 (5 bases). This CDR3 region has 13 residues. Germline lookup yields CDR1 SEHNR and CDR2 FQNEAQ (reference sequence). Trimming removed 2 bases from V and 3 bases from J, with 7 bases in between. CDR3 DNA: TGTGCCAGCAGCTTAACGGGGGACACTGAAGCTTTCTTT. This codes for CASSLTGDTEAFF.

The V gene is TRBV6-6, the J gene TRBJ2-7, with D tentatively TRBD2 (6 bases). This CDR3 comprises 14 residues. Trimming removed 0 bases at V and 5 bases at J, with 11 bases between. Germline V lookup: CDR1 MNHNY, CDR2 SVGAGI (reference sequence). CDR3 residues: CASSYSWGVHEQYF. The DNA for the CDR3 is TGTGCCAGCAGTTACTCGTGGGGGGTCCACGAGCAGTACTTC.

The V and J genes are TRBV5-1 and TRBJ2-1; 10 positions agree with TRBD1. This CDR3 contains 15 residues. V shed 4 bases, J shed 8 bases, and the junction held 9 bases outside the gene matches. Germline loops: CDR1 SGHRS, CDR2 YFSETQ. The CDR3 here is CASSPDGTGVDEQFF. For the CDR3, the DNA is TGCGCCAGCAGCCCGGACGGGACAGGGGTCGATGAGCAGTTCTTC. The complete variable domain, with remaining parts taken from reference TRBV5-1 and TRBJ2-1, reads KAGVTQTPRYLIKTRGQQVTLSCSPISGHRSVSWYQQTPGQGLQFLFEYFSETQRNKGNFPGRFSGRQFSNSRSEMNVSTLELGDSALYLCASSPDGTGVDEQFFGPGTRLTVL.